This T cell receptor (beta chain) emerged from a study of cytomegalovirus exposure and HLA in healthy donors. Study-wide context: The use of the same platform for the 90 to 150 validation repertoires and the approximately 670 first-cohort repertoires was reported by a later analysis. Broader study findings: The majority of TCR sequences were rare, yet some public TCRs appeared in many donors. According to a subsequent analysis, TCR clusters identified in the first cohort showed a tendency to co-occur across the 120 or so validation repertoires. A few of the chains that were CMV-associated were confirmed in vitro to be specific for CMV antigens.

About this clone itself: Its target is not known.

CDR3 length: 19 residues. Per germline, CDR1 KGHSH and CDR2 LQKENI. The trim removed 3 bases at V and 3 bases at J, leaving 18 bases unmatched. Method: immunoSEQ multiplex PCR; TCRdb's copy keeps in-frame clones and lacks some. The repertoire holds some 150,000 clones, 85% to 90% seen once, with around 2.1% in the top ten. The chain is built from TRBV18 and TRBJ2-7; 9 nucleotides line up with TRBD1. The sequence was obtained from a human donor in good health. Sample: PBMCs. The CDR3 spells CASSPILVLGTGQDYEQYF. The CDR3 DNA reads TGTGCCAGCTCACCTATTTTGGTCTTGGGGACAGGGCAAGACTACGAGCAGTACTTC.